These 28 T cell receptor beta chains came from one sample sequenced in a study of T cell responses to AZD1222 COVID-19 vaccine. The assay was immunoSEQ multiplex PCR, and TCRdb's table has in-frame clones only and misses some. This sample yields over 110,000 clones, of which 93% are seen a single time; roughly 5% belongs to the top ten. The sequencing here drew on peripheral blood, taken on day 0 of AZD1222 vaccination. All receptors derive from an adult in good health.

Only one count was recorded for this clone. This sequence joins TRBV27 and TRBJ1-5; tentatively, D is TRBD1 (5 bases). Trimming pared 7 bases from V and 3 bases from J, leaving 13 bases between. The CDR3 runs 14 residues. Germline lookup yields CDR1 MNHEY and CDR2 SMNVEV (reference sequence). CDR3: CASMAGTVNQPQHF. DNA of the CDR3: TGTGCCAGCATGGCCGGGACCGTCAATCAGCCCCAGCATTTT.

The chain carries TRBV5-8 and TRBJ1-1, with 8 nucleotides matching TRBD1. The CDR3 sequence is 16 residues long. J gave up 6 bases and V 0 bases, and 10 bases lay outside the gene matches. In germline, CDR1 is SGHTS, CDR2 YDEGEE. The CDR3 coding sequence is TGTGCCAGCAGCTTGGTTAGGCAGGGGGCGATGGCTGAAGCTTTCTTT. Protein product: CASSLVRQGAMAEAFF.

The chain combines TRBV11-2 with TRBJ2-3; D call uncertain. The CDR3 has 11 amino acids. The V end was cut by 3 bases, the J end by 6 bases, with 4 bases between. The germline gives CDR1 SGHAT, CDR2 FQNNGV. The CDR3 nucleotides read TGTGCCAGCAGCTTCGGGGATACGCAGTATTTT. As protein: CASSFGDTQYF.

Of note for this clone: This sample also contains other DNA sequences that code for the same CDR3. This chain links TRBV11-2 with TRBJ2-3; tentatively, D is TRBD2 (7 bases). The CDR3 extends over 15 amino acids. The germline CDR1 and CDR2 sequences are SGHAT and FQNNGV. Trimming took off 0 bases at V and 1 base at J, with 8 bases between the two ends. The CDR3 region has the DNA TGTGCCAGCAGCTTAGAGGGGGGGCGCACAGATACGCAGTATTTT. Its translation: CASSLEGGRTDTQYF.

The rearrangement joins TRBV27 to TRBJ2-7, with a possible D match to TRBD2 (6 bases). Trimming removed 5 bases at V and 4 bases at J, with 18 bases between. Germline lookup yields CDR1 MNHEY and CDR2 SMNVEV (reference sequence). There are 15 residues in the CDR3. CDR3 loop: CASSLGTGAFYEQYF. Written as DNA, the CDR3 is TGTGCCAGCAGTCTCGGGACTGGGGCTTTTTACGAGCAGTACTTC.

The gene calls are TRBV5-6 and TRBJ1-2, with 7 nucleotides matching TRBD1. The trim removed 0 bases at V and 4 bases at J, leaving 12 bases unmatched. The CDR3 sequence is 17 residues long. From germline, CDR1 is SGHDT and CDR2 YYEEEE. This CDR3 is CASSLVLRDRAAYGYTF. The CDR3 coding sequence is TGTGCCAGCAGCTTGGTCCTCCGGGACAGAGCCGCCTATGGCTACACCTTC.

The J gene is TRBJ2-7, the V gene TRBV2; 13 nucleotides line up with TRBD2. This CDR3 has 15 amino acids. The germline gives CDR1 SNHLY, CDR2 FYNNEI. V was pared by 8 bases and J by 1 base, with 5 bases of the junction left unmatched. CDR3 nucleotides: TGTGCCAGCTCTCTGACTAGCGGGAGGTCCTACGAGCAGTACTTC. Translation gives CASSLTSGRSYEQYF.

V is TRBV5-4 and J is TRBJ1-1; D gene ambiguous. The V end lost 4 bases, the J end lost 4 bases, and 17 bases lay between the germline ends. The germline V gene encodes CDR1 SGHNT and CDR2 YYREEE (reference sequence). The CDR3 runs 15 residues. Here the CDR3 DNA reads TGTGCCAGCAGCCCAACTTCCAACGTGGGCACTGAAGCTTTCTTT. It encodes CASSPTSNVGTEAFF.

The J gene is TRBJ1-4, the V gene TRBV5-1; 9 nucleotides match TRBD1. The CDR3 is 15 amino acids. Germline V gene lookup returns CDR1 SGHRS and CDR2 YFSETQ. V gave up 5 bases and J gave up 5 bases; unmatched junction bases: 7. Written as DNA, the CDR3 is TGCGCCAGCAGATTTACAGGGGGCTTCAATGAAAAACTGTTTTTT. It translates to CASRFTGGFNEKLFF.

The rearrangement links TRBV6-4 to TRBJ2-1; the match to TRBD2 covers 12 bases. Germline CDR1 MRHNA, CDR2 SNTAGT. The CDR3 length is 15 residues. The trim removed 3 bases at V and 5 bases at J, leaving 2 bases unmatched. This chain's CDR3 is CASSEGLAGHNEQFF. The CDR3 DNA follows: TGTGCCAGCAGTGAGGGACTAGCGGGCCACAATGAGCAGTTCTTC.

The genes are TRBV10-2 and TRBJ2-7, with unresolved D. From germline, CDR1 is WSHSY and CDR2 SAAADI. Trimming stripped 9 bases from V and 2 bases from J, with 14 bases between. The CDR3 sequence is 13 residues long. In DNA form, the CDR3 reads TGCGCCAGTGCGGAGACAACTACCTACGAGCAGTACTTC. Encoded protein: CASAETTTYEQYF.

For this clone: The sample carries other DNA sequences with the same CDR3. CDR3 DNA sequence: TGTGCCAGCAGCCAAGTCTCCTACGAGCAGTACTTC. Encoded protein: CASSQVSYEQYF. The chain recombines TRBV3-1 (or the pseudogene TRBV3-2) with TRBJ2-7; D gene uncertain. Germline lookup yields CDR1 LGHDT and CDR2 YNNKEL (reference sequence). V was cut by 1 base and J by 0 bases, with 1 base left in between. There are 12 residues in the CDR3.

V and J are TRBV4-3 and TRBJ2-3; no definite D call. Trimming shortened V by 0 bases and J by 6 bases, and 10 bases separated the two germline ends. The CDR3 runs 14 residues. Germline V gene sequence: CDR1 LGHNA, CDR2 YSLEER. For the CDR3, the DNA is TGCGCCAGCAGCCAAGAAGGCCAATCTGATACGCAGTATTTT. This sequence encodes CASSQEGQSDTQYF.

The chain has TRBV3-1 (or the pseudogene TRBV3-2) and TRBJ1-4; D is undetermined. V lost 4 bases and J 5 bases, leaving 11 bases between the germline ends. The CDR3 is made up of 14 amino acids. The germline CDR1 and CDR2 sequences are LGHDT and YNNKEL (reference sequence). CDR3 bases: TGTGCCAGCAGCCGTCAGCAGACGAATGAAAAACTGTTTTTT. Translation gives CASSRQQTNEKLFF.

The chain links TRBV5-5 to TRBJ1-5; the D is unclear. Per the germline V gene, CDR1 is SGHKS and CDR2 is YYEKEE (reference sequence). V was pared by 4 bases and J by 0 bases, with 11 bases between. CDR3 length: 15 amino acids. The CDR3 region is CASSNTDGSNQPQHF. In DNA, the CDR3 is TGTGCCAGCAGCAACACGGACGGTAGCAATCAGCCCCAGCATTTT. The whole variable domain, filled in from reference TRBV5-5 and TRBJ1-5, reads DAGVTQSPTHLIKTRGQQVTLRCSPISGHKSVSWYQQVLGQGPQFIFQYYEKEERGRGNFPDRFSARQFPNYSSELNVNALLLGDSALYLCASSNTDGSNQPQHFGDGTRLSIL.

This chain links TRBV20-1 with TRBJ2-1; D is undetermined. V lost 3 bases and J lost 4, with 4 bases in between. Per germline, CDR1 DFQATT and CDR2 SNEGSKA (reference sequence). The CDR3 is made up of 11 amino acids. The CDR3 loop is CSARGYNEQFF. The CDR3 DNA is TGCAGTGCTAGGGGGTACAATGAGCAGTTCTTC.

The V and J genes are TRBV4-3 and TRBJ1-2; 8 nucleotides agree with TRBD1. Germline V gene sequence: CDR1 LGHNA, CDR2 YSLEER. The CDR3 runs 15 residues. After removal of 3 bases from V and 3 bases from J, the junction contained 6 bases not matched to a gene. CDR3 region: CASSHRTGIDYGYTF. DNA for the CDR3: TGCGCCAGCAGCCATCGGACAGGGATCGACTATGGCTACACCTTC.

This clone was seen once. This chain connects TRBV4-1 to TRBJ2-7, with no clear D. Germline assignment: CDR1 MGHRA and CDR2 YSYEKL. The CDR3 totals 14 residues. V was trimmed by 4 bases and J by 3 bases, leaving 13 bases between them. The CDR3 region has the DNA TGCGCCAGCAGCCGGACGGCTGGGGTCTACGAGCAGTACTTC. Protein product: CASSRTAGVYEQYF.

This chain joins TRBV6-1 and TRBJ2-1; 7 bases are shared with TRBD1. J gave up 3 bases and V 4 bases, and 9 bases lay outside the gene matches. The CDR3 runs 16 residues. Looked up from germline, CDR1 is MNHNS and CDR2 is SASEGT. In DNA, the CDR3 is TGTGCCAGCAGTGCTAGTGCAGGGGGTAACTACAATGAGCAGTTCTTC. This encodes CASSASAGGNYNEQFF.

This clone was picked up one time. The chain uses TRBV7-9 and TRBJ2-1, with D tentatively TRBD2 (5 bases). This CDR3 is built from 15 residues. Trimming left V 5 bases short and J 0 bases short, with 11 bases between. CDR1 is SEHNR, CDR2 FQNEAQ, per germline (reference sequence). DNA for the CDR3: TGTGCCAGCAGCAAAACTAGAAGCTCCTACAATGAGCAGTTCTTC. This gives the protein CASSKTRSSYNEQFF.

The V gene is TRBV5-1, the J gene TRBJ2-1; 11 bases align to TRBD2. The CDR3 has 15 residues. CDR1 and CDR2 from the germline V gene are SGHRS and YFSETQ. V dropped 3 bases and J dropped 5; count of bases not matched to a gene: 4. The CDR3 bases are TGCGCCAGCAGCTATACTAGCGGGAGCCACAATGAGCAGTTCTTC. This translates into CASSYTSGSHNEQFF.

The DNA for the CDR3 is TGTGCCAGCAGTCCAAGGGACGACACTGAAGCTTTCTTT. It specifies CASSPRDDTEAFF. V usage is TRBV6-5 and J usage is TRBJ1-1, with D tentatively TRBD1 (5 bases). CDR1 and CDR2 from the germline V gene are MNHEY and SVGAGI. V was pared by 5 bases and J by 3 bases, with 10 bases between. The CDR3 has 13 amino acids.

The chain employs TRBV18 and TRBJ2-7, with 8 positions matching TRBD1. Trimming took 6 bases from V and 6 from J; bases not matched to a gene: 22. The CDR3 runs to 18 residues. The germline V gene encodes CDR1 KGHSH and CDR2 LQKENI. The CDR3: CASSQSTYPGTGAREQYF. For the CDR3, the DNA is TGTGCCAGCTCGCAGTCCACGTATCCCGGGACAGGTGCCCGCGAGCAGTACTTC. Drawing the rest from reference TRBV18 and TRBJ2-7, the complete variable domain is NAGVMQNPRHLVRRRGQEARLRCSPMKGHSHVYWYRQLPEEGLKFMVYLQKENIIDESGMPKERFSAEFPKEGPSILRIQQVVRGDSAAYFCASSQSTYPGTGAREQYFGPGTRLTVT.

The chain uses TRBV6-5 and TRBJ2-7, with a possible D match to TRBD1 (6 bases). Germline V gives CDR1 MNHEY, CDR2 SVGAGI. CDR3 size: 13 residues. Trimming cost V 5 bases and J 6 bases, with 14 bases left between them. The CDR3 nucleotides read TGTGCCAGCAGTCCCGGACAGTCCCTCGAGCAGTACTTC. It specifies CASSPGQSLEQYF.

The CDR3 nucleotides are TGTGCCAGCAGCCGGACAGGGACCTACGAGCAGTACTTC. It specifies CASSRTGTYEQYF. J is TRBJ2-7 and V is TRBV27; 8 nucleotides align to TRBD1. The CDR3 has 13 residues. The J segment lost 2 bases and the V segment lost 6 bases, leaving 3 bases of the junction unmatched. Per the germline V gene, CDR1 is MNHEY and CDR2 is SMNVEV (reference sequence).

J is TRBJ1-2 and V is TRBV15; 9 bases map to TRBD1. The length of the CDR3 is 15 residues. Germline CDR1 LNHNV, CDR2 YYDKDF (reference sequence). J was trimmed by 5 bases and V by 3 bases; bases with no gene match: 7. The CDR3 sequence is CATSREDRGKYGYTF. The CDR3 region has the DNA TGTGCCACCAGCAGGGAAGACAGGGGGAAGTATGGCTACACCTTC.

The CDR3 nucleotides read TGTGCCAGCAGCCCTCCCACGGGGACAAACAATGAGCAGTTCTTC. Protein product: CASSPPTGTNNEQFF. This chain connects TRBV5-4 to TRBJ2-1; D may be TRBD1 (6 bases). CDR1 is SGHNT and CDR2 is YYREEE in the germline V gene (reference sequence). The length of the CDR3 is 15 residues. V was cut by 4 bases and J by 5 bases, with 16 bases left in between.

The gene calls are TRBV5-1 and TRBJ2-1; a possible D gene is TRBD2 (6 bases). Germline V gives CDR1 SGHRS, CDR2 YFSETQ. This CDR3 comprises 15 residues. Trimming took 7 bases from V and 3 from J, leaving 17 bases between them. CDR3 bases: TGCGCCAGCGCTTCTGAGGGACTCGGCTACAATGAGCAGTTCTTC. Amino acid sequence: CASASEGLGYNEQFF.